Below are 18 T cell receptor beta chains sequenced from a single sample in a study of identical twins. TCRdb reprocessed the 5' RACE reads via MiXCR and lists one record per CDR3 protein. This sample yields around 500,000 distinct CDR3 sequences, of which around 14% are seen a single time; approximately 0.52% belongs to the top ten. These sequences were also reported in another study, on yellow fever vaccine responses in identical twins.

Sequences were obtained from CD4+ T cells sorted from blood. The source of these receptors is a woman under 30 in good health.

This clonotype was counted at least ten times. The chain links TRBV7-8 to TRBJ1-2; 7 nucleotides align to TRBD1. V dropped 3 bases and J dropped 0; count of bases not matched to a gene: 7. The CDR3 is made up of 16 amino acids. Germline V lookup: CDR1 SGHVS, CDR2 FQNEAQ. The DNA for the CDR3 is TGTGCCAGCAGCTTTGACAGGGTGCCTTCTAACTATGGCTACACCTTC. It is translated as CASSFDRVPSNYGYTF.

There are a few counts of this clonotype. V and J are TRBV20-1 and TRBJ2-7; perhaps TRBD2 as D (6 bases). V was clipped by 4 bases and J by 0 bases, with 16 bases between them. Germline V gives CDR1 DFQATT, CDR2 SNEGSKA (reference sequence). CDR3 length: 15 residues. The DNA of the CDR3 is TGCAGTGCTACGGGGGAAGGCGGACACTCCTACGAGCAGTACTTC. It codes for CSATGEGGHSYEQYF.

This clonotype came up a few times. The J gene is TRBJ2-1, the V gene TRBV2, with 7 positions matching TRBD1. The length of the CDR3 is 13 residues. After removal of 6 bases from V and 4 bases from J, the junction contained 3 bases not matched to a gene. Germline loops: CDR1 SNHLY, CDR2 FYNNEI. As DNA, the CDR3 is TGTGCCAGCAGAATGGACAGGTACAATGAGCAGTTCTTC. It specifies CASRMDRYNEQFF.

This clonotype came up a few times. The J gene is TRBJ2-3, the V gene TRBV5-6, with 7 bases matching TRBD2. V lost 2 bases and J lost 0; bases outside the gene matches: 3. Germline V gene data show CDR1 as SGHDT and CDR2 as YYEEEE. The CDR3 runs 15 residues. The CDR3 protein is CASSFTGRSTDTQYF. In DNA, the CDR3 is TGTGCCAGCAGCTTTACCGGGAGGAGCACAGATACGCAGTATTTT.

This clonotype occurred a few times. V is TRBV4-3 and J is TRBJ2-5, with TRBD2 identical over 7 bases. Germline loops: CDR1 LGHNA, CDR2 YSLEER. CDR3 length: 15 residues. The V segment lost 1 base and the J segment 3 bases; nucleotides outside the gene matches: 5. CDR3 in DNA: TGCGCCAGCAGCCAAGGCCCTAGCGGAAAAGAGACCCAGTACTTC. As protein: CASSQGPSGKETQYF.

This clonotype was counted a few times. This chain uses TRBV7-2 with TRBJ2-5, with TRBD2 matching 13 bases. J gave up 9 bases and V 0 bases, and 4 bases lay outside the gene matches. Germline V gives CDR1 SGHTA, CDR2 FQGNSA. This CDR3 spans 15 amino acids. CDR3 coding DNA: TGTGCCAGCAGCTTAGCCCGACTAGCGGGGGGAGCCCAGTACTTC. It specifies CASSLARLAGGAQYF.

The sample holds a few counts of this clonotype. This chain connects TRBV7-2 to TRBJ2-7; 7 bases line up with TRBD1. CDR1 and CDR2 (germline): SGHTA, FQGNSA. Trimming at V came to 1 base and at J to 2 bases, leaving 5 bases not matched to a gene. CDR3 length: 15 residues. The CDR3 reads CASSLVFRGTYEQYF. CDR3 coding DNA: TGTGCCAGCAGCTTAGTTTTCAGGGGGACCTACGAGCAGTACTTC. The full variable domain, rest sourced from reference TRBV7-2 and TRBJ2-7, is GAGVSQSPSNKVTEKGKDVELRCDPISGHTALYWYRQSLGQGLEFLIYFQGNSAPDKSGLPSDRFSAERTGGSVSTLTIQRTQQEDSAVYLCASSLVFRGTYEQYFGPGTRLTVT.

This clonotype was counted a few times. This sequence joins TRBV3-1 and TRBJ2-7; weak D call: TRBD2 (7 bases). This CDR3 has 15 amino acids. The germline V and J ends were trimmed by 2 bases and 4 bases, with 15 bases remaining between them. CDR1 is LGHDT and CDR2 is YNNKEL in the germline V gene (reference sequence). The CDR3 spells CASSQRWRGPYEQYF. CDR3 DNA: TGTGCCAGCAGCCAAAGGTGGCGGGGGCCTTACGAGCAGTACTTC.

Only a few counts were recorded for this clonotype. The chain uses TRBV5-1 and TRBJ2-7; D gene uncertain. This CDR3 contains 15 residues. Trimming took off 0 bases at V and 5 bases at J, with 15 bases between the two ends. Germline values: CDR1 SGHRS, CDR2 YFSETQ. The CDR3 region has the DNA TGCGCCAGCAGCTTGGGAGCCAGGCAAGAGAACGAGCAGTACTTC. Translated: CASSLGARQENEQYF.

This clonotype has only a few counts. This clone may be a read error of a much larger clone one base away. The CDR3 reads CASTHSGPTTGELFF. The CDR3 DNA reads TGTGCCAGCACCCATTCGGGACCGACCACCGGGGAGCTGTTTTTT. V usage is TRBV3-1 and J usage is TRBJ2-2, with D perhaps given as TRBD1 or TRBD2 (5 bases each). The CDR3 sequence is 15 residues long. The ends were cut back, 7 bases at V and 4 bases at J, with 16 bases in the middle. Germline V gene data show CDR1 as LGHDT and CDR2 as YNNKEL (reference sequence).

The gene calls are TRBV20-1 and TRBJ2-1; D is perhaps TRBD1 (5 bases). Germline V gene data show CDR1 as DFQATT and CDR2 as SNEGSKA (reference sequence). Trimming took off 0 bases at V and 4 bases at J, with 16 bases between the two ends. The CDR3 loop spans 16 amino acids. CDR3 nucleotides: TGCAGTGCTAGAGATCGGACCCCTGGACATTACAATGAGCAGTTCTTC. Encoded protein: CSARDRTPGHYNEQFF.

Points on this clonotype: The junction and the germline gene differ at one end; a read error may be behind it. The V call is TRBV3-1, the J call TRBJ2-2; D may be TRBD1 (6 bases). Germline assignment: CDR1 LGHDT and CDR2 YNNKEL (reference sequence). This CDR3 spans 16 amino acids. The CDR3 DNA reads as TGTGCCAGCAGCCAAGAAACAGGGCTAAACAGCGGGGAGCTGTTTTTT. Protein sequence: CASSQETGLNSGELFF.

The J gene is TRBJ2-3, the V gene TRBV29-1; 7 bases agree with TRBD2. Germline CDR1 reads SQVTM; CDR2 reads ANQGSEA. With 7 bases clipped from V and 3 bases from J, the junction kept 16 bases outside the gene matches. The CDR3 runs to 16 residues. The chain's CDR3 is CSAAGTIGGTTDTQYF. In nucleotides, the CDR3 is TGCAGCGCCGCCGGGACTATCGGGGGGACGACAGATACGCAGTATTTT.

This clonotype was found a few times. The chain combines TRBV28 with TRBJ2-2; 7 nucleotides match TRBD2. Germline CDR1 and CDR2: MDHEN and SYDVKM. CDR3 length: 16 amino acids. The V gene end was trimmed by 3 bases and the J gene end by 3 bases; junction bases not matched to a gene: 7. CDR3: CASSFGGVPHTGELFF. The CDR3 DNA reads as TGTGCCAGCAGTTTTGGGGGGGTCCCACACACCGGGGAGCTGTTTTTT.

This clonotype was counted only a few times. J is TRBJ2-3 and V is TRBV6-2 or TRBV6-3, with 7 bases identical to TRBD1. V shed 7 bases and J 2 bases; nucleotides not matched to a gene: 6. There are 14 residues in the CDR3. Germline CDR1 is MNHEY and CDR2 is SVGEGT. The CDR3 DNA sequence: TGTGCCAGCAACCGACAGGGTTACACAGATACGCAGTATTTT. Its protein is CASNRQGYTDTQYF.

The V call is TRBV4-2, the J call TRBJ2-3; 9 nucleotides match TRBD2. From germline, CDR1 is LGHNA and CDR2 YNFKEQ. Trimming removed 0 bases from V and 0 bases from J; junction bases left unmatched: 10. The CDR3 totals 19 residues. Written as DNA, the CDR3 is TGTGCCAGCAGCCAAGATGCGTTCCGCGGGGGGGCCAGCACAGATACGCAGTATTTT. As protein: CASSQDAFRGGASTDTQYF.

This clonotype was detected only a few times. This chain joins TRBV7-2 and TRBJ2-4; 8 nucleotides line up with TRBD2. The CDR3 covers 14 residues. The germline V gene has CDR1 SGHTA and CDR2 FQGNSA. Losses at the gene ends were 4 bases for V and 5 bases for J; bases not matched to a gene: 4. The CDR3 protein is CASSYREGQNIQYF. The CDR3 DNA is TGTGCCAGCAGCTACCGGGAGGGCCAAAACATTCAGTACTTC.

This clonotype appeared a few times. This chain joins TRBV3-1 and TRBJ2-7; TRBD2 matches 8 bases. Trimming cost V 4 bases and J 7 bases; bases outside gene matches: 15. From germline, CDR1 is LGHDT and CDR2 YNNKEL (reference sequence). The CDR3 has 16 amino acids. CDR3 coding DNA: TGTGCCAGCAGCCGAGTAGCGGGATCCCCCTCCGGGGAGCAGTACTTC. It translates to CASSRVAGSPSGEQYF.